These 10 T cell receptor beta chains were sequenced from one sample in a study of regulatory T cells in long-lasting Graves disease. The time point denotes: newly diagnosed GD, antithyroid drugs for less than 3 months. Researchers made the TCR library from RNA that was extracted from PBMCs. The authors built TCR beta libraries using iRepertoire HTBI primers and Arm-PCR of CDR3 regions. TCRdb re-derived calls from the multiplex PCR reads in MiXCR, one entry per CDR3 protein. The table records more than 400,000 distinct CDR3 sequences, roughly 15% of them present only once. These data were also filed under a second study, of T cells in Graves' hyperthyroidism and ophthalmopathy.

The starting material was peripheral blood mononuclear cells (PBMCs), obtained at new diagnosis, from a patient treated with antithyroid drugs. Receptors originate from a man in his forties or fifties with Graves disease.

This clonotype was seen ten or more times. The chain carries TRBV15 and TRBJ2-7; D remains unclear. The CDR3 totals 15 residues. The V end lost 0 bases, the J end lost 6 bases, and 15 bases lay between the germline ends. The germline gives CDR1 LNHNV, CDR2 YYDKDF (reference sequence). CDR3 sequence: CATSRDPTFPLEQYF. The CDR3 region has the DNA TGTGCCACCAGCAGAGATCCCACGTTTCCTCTCGAGCAGTACTTC. Variable domain in full (rest from reference TRBV15 and TRBJ2-7): DAMVIQNPRYQVTQFGKPVTLSCSQTLNHNVMYWYQQKSSQAPKLLFHYYDKDFNNEADTPDNFQSRRPNTSFCFLDIRSPGLGDTAMYLCATSRDPTFPLEQYFGPGTRLTVT.

This clonotype has a count of ten or more. This chain connects TRBV12-5 to TRBJ2-1; the D is unclear. The CDR3 is 12 residues long. Trimming pared 1 base from V and 5 bases from J, leaving 3 bases between. CDR1 LGHNT and CDR2 FRNRAP come from the germline V gene. DNA for the CDR3: TGTGCTAGTGGTTTGGCGGACAATGAGCAGTTCTTC. It yields the protein CASGLADNEQFF.

This clonotype was picked up many times. V gene TRBV5-1 combines with J gene TRBJ2-7; D tentatively reads TRBD1 or TRBD2 (5 bases each). The CDR3 extends over 14 amino acids. V was clipped by 2 bases and J by 2 bases, with 11 bases between them. In germline, CDR1 is SGHRS, CDR2 YFSETQ. The CDR3 DNA sequence: TGCGCCAGCAGCTTCCGGGACGGACCCTACGAGCAGTACTTC. Translating it yields CASSFRDGPYEQYF.

The chain has TRBV29-1 and TRBJ2-3; 10 bases agree with TRBD2. V shed 5 bases, J shed 3 bases, and the junction held 8 bases outside the gene matches. The CDR3 extends over 15 amino acids. The germline V gene has CDR1 SQVTM and CDR2 ANQGSEA. The CDR3 reads CSVYSSGSWTDTQYF. The CDR3, as DNA: TGCAGCGTTTACTCTAGCGGGAGTTGGACAGATACGCAGTATTTT.

This clonotype was observed many times. This chain uses TRBV28 with TRBJ1-1, with no clear D. The germline V gene has CDR1 MDHEN and CDR2 SYDVKM. The CDR3 contains 13 residues. V gave up 4 bases and J gave up 9 bases, with 15 bases separating them. CDR3 loop: CASSSNPGIQAFF. The CDR3 bases are TGTGCCAGCAGTTCCAATCCCGGGATTCAAGCTTTCTTT.

This clonotype appeared many times. V usage is TRBV12-3 or TRBV12-4 and J usage is TRBJ2-1; TRBD2 matches at 15 bases. CDR3 length: 16 residues. V shed 5 bases and J 12 bases; nucleotides not matched to a gene: 11. The DNA for the CDR3 is TGTGCCAGCAGTCCACCGGGACTAGCGGGAGGCCTGGTGCAGTTCTTC. This codes for CASSPPGLAGGLVQFF.

This clonotype was seen repeatedly, ten times or more. This chain joins TRBV19 and TRBJ2-2, with D unresolved. Trimming stripped 7 bases from V and 3 bases from J, with 12 bases between. Germline V gives CDR1 LNHDA, CDR2 SQIVND (reference sequence). The CDR3 runs to 14 residues. CDR3 bases: TGTGCCAGTAAAATATCTGGGGACACCGGGGAGCTGTTTTTT. Its protein is CASKISGDTGELFF.

This clonotype was counted between two and nine times. The chain uses TRBV24-1 and TRBJ2-1; 8 bases fit TRBD2. The CDR3 runs to 14 residues. The junction had 3 bases not matched to a gene; V was cut back by 3 bases and J by 6 bases. The germline V gene encodes CDR1 KGHDR and CDR2 SFDVKD. The CDR3 is CATSDPGGPNEQFF. The CDR3 DNA reads as TGTGCCACCAGTGATCCGGGAGGGCCCAATGAGCAGTTCTTC.

The J gene is TRBJ1-1, the V gene TRBV9; D is undetermined. Between the trimmed V and J ends, which lost 0 bases and 1 base, there was a span of 13 bases. CDR3 length: 16 residues. Germline V gene data show CDR1 as SGDLS and CDR2 as YYNGEE. CDR3 in amino acids: CASSVGGRIGNTEAFF. In DNA form, the CDR3 reads TGTGCCAGCAGCGTAGGGGGAAGGATTGGGAACACTGAAGCTTTCTTT.

In this sample, this clonotype turned up once. A much bigger clone sits one base away, suggesting this may be a read error. The chain is built from TRBV20-1 and TRBJ2-4, with D maybe TRBD2 (7 bases). Germline CDR1 DFQATT, CDR2 SNEGSKA (reference sequence). This CDR3 is built from 17 residues. Here the CDR3 DNA reads TGCAGTGCTAGAGGGGAGGGGGTAACTAGGAGTCTAAACATTCAGCACTTC. This encodes CSARGEGVTRSLNIQHF.